This T cell receptor beta chain was profiled in a study of OX40 agonist ivuxolimab in advanced cancers. At the level of the study: The dose-escalation cohort had hepatocellular carcinoma, melanoma, renal cell or head and neck cancer. Study results and limitations: CD8+ T cells showed, on average, more clonal expansion than CD4+ cells. At 0.1 to 3.0 mg/kg and by week 6, clonal expansion occurred in CD4+ and CD8+ blood T cells.

This CDR3 is 14 amino acids long. V lost 3 bases to trimming and J lost 3 bases, with 9 bases between them. The germline gives CDR1 MNHGY, CDR2 SVAAGI. A note on this clone: Its antigen remains unknown.

TCRdb's table, derived via immunoSEQ multiplex PCR, lists solely in-frame clones and lacks some. The sample contains some 70,000 clones, approximately 90% of which appear only once. This specimen consisted of CD4+ or CD8+ T cells sorted from blood, obtained in a trial of the OX40 agonist ivuxolimab. The rearrangement uses TRBV6-9 and TRBJ1-5, with D perhaps TRBD1 (5 bases). This TCR was sampled from an adult with an advanced solid tumor such as melanoma, head and neck, liver or kidney cancer. The CDR3 DNA sequence: TGTGCCAGCAGTTACGCAGGGTCCAATCAGCCCCAGCATTTT. Protein sequence: CASSYAGSNQPQHF.